These T cell receptor beta chains were read from a single sample in a study of CD8 T cells in ankylosing spondylitis. Each CDR3 protein gets one entry after TCRdb re-called the 5' RACE reads with MiXCR. The data hold a few hundred thousand distinct CDR3 sequences, with around a tenth observed a single time. Sequencing was done on a sample of blood, either unsorted or a sorted T cell fraction (not recorded which). The source of these receptors is a female donor with ankylosing spondylitis or in good health (not recorded which). CDR3s include the opening cysteine and the closing phenylalanine or tryptophan. The order of the fields is CDR3 protein, V gene, D gene, J gene. A D gene is named only where the DNA matches it firmly.

CDR3aa: CASSFSGTEETQYF; v_gene: TRBV12-3/TRBV12-4; d_gene: .; j_gene: TRBJ2-5
CDR3aa: CSVEEQLAQLRAFF; v_gene: TRBV29-1; d_gene: .; j_gene: TRBJ1-1
CDR3aa: CASRPWEGADTGELFF; v_gene: TRBV27; d_gene: .; j_gene: TRBJ2-2
CDR3aa: CASSLSGGTTDTQYF; v_gene: TRBV5-1; d_gene: TRBD2; j_gene: TRBJ2-3
CDR3aa: CASSQEITGLASNEQYF; v_gene: TRBV4-1; d_gene: .; j_gene: TRBJ2-7
CDR3aa: CASSFGANTEAFF; v_gene: TRBV12-3/TRBV12-4; d_gene: .; j_gene: TRBJ1-1
CDR3aa: CSARDLAGGVKTGELFF; v_gene: TRBV20-1; d_gene: TRBD1; j_gene: TRBJ2-2
CDR3aa: CASSGGIVFSYNEQFF; v_gene: TRBV4-3; d_gene: .; j_gene: TRBJ2-1
CDR3aa: CASSLGDNNYGYTF; v_gene: TRBV5-1; d_gene: .; j_gene: TRBJ1-2
CDR3aa: CASSLKVGLAWSINTDTQYF; v_gene: TRBV12-3/TRBV12-4; d_gene: .; j_gene: TRBJ2-3
CDR3aa: CASSRQSGGNTQYF; v_gene: TRBV7-9; d_gene: TRBD2; j_gene: TRBJ2-3
CDR3aa: CASSLRGTQTEAFF; v_gene: TRBV5-1; d_gene: .; j_gene: TRBJ1-1
CDR3aa: CASSLGLAGVSEQYF; v_gene: TRBV7-8; d_gene: TRBD2; j_gene: TRBJ2-7
CDR3aa: CASSVDSGRETQYF; v_gene: TRBV9; d_gene: .; j_gene: TRBJ2-5
CDR3aa: CASSDPGNSPLHF; v_gene: TRBV6-1; d_gene: .; j_gene: TRBJ1-6
CDR3aa: CASSLWSTYEQYF; v_gene: TRBV28; d_gene: .; j_gene: TRBJ2-7
CDR3aa: CASSLMTGQETQYF; v_gene: TRBV5-1; d_gene: .; j_gene: TRBJ2-5
CDR3aa: CASSLLTPGIQETQYF; v_gene: TRBV7-8; d_gene: .; j_gene: TRBJ2-5
CDR3aa: CASSPTRQLIYEQYF; v_gene: TRBV7-2; d_gene: .; j_gene: TRBJ2-7
CDR3aa: CASSRSGGYEQYF; v_gene: TRBV7-9; d_gene: TRBD2; j_gene: TRBJ2-7
CDR3aa: CASSLQTGYDAPEKLFF; v_gene: TRBV12-3/TRBV12-4; d_gene: TRBD1; j_gene: TRBJ1-4
CDR3aa: CAISETSKETQYF; v_gene: TRBV10-3; d_gene: .; j_gene: TRBJ2-5
CDR3aa: CASRYNAATNEKLFF; v_gene: TRBV27; d_gene: .; j_gene: TRBJ1-4
CDR3aa: CASSSQNSYEQYF; v_gene: TRBV27; d_gene: .; j_gene: TRBJ2-7
CDR3aa: CASSLGQFKNTEAFF; v_gene: TRBV5-1; d_gene: .; j_gene: TRBJ1-1
CDR3aa: CASSIRDRGVHEQYF; v_gene: TRBV19; d_gene: TRBD1; j_gene: TRBJ2-7
CDR3aa: CASSQIPGLVVQTQYF; v_gene: TRBV7-2; d_gene: TRBD2; j_gene: TRBJ2-5
CDR3aa: CASSSLGGGGDTQYF; v_gene: TRBV11-2; d_gene: .; j_gene: TRBJ2-3
CDR3aa: CSARESRGRENYNEQFF; v_gene: TRBV20-1; d_gene: .; j_gene: TRBJ2-1
CDR3aa: CASRLQGLNTGELFF; v_gene: TRBV6-2/TRBV6-3; d_gene: .; j_gene: TRBJ2-2
CDR3aa: CASSLSGTQGGPQHF; v_gene: TRBV12-3/TRBV12-4; d_gene: TRBD1; j_gene: TRBJ1-5
CDR3aa: CASSSGQPPYEQYF; v_gene: TRBV5-1; d_gene: .; j_gene: TRBJ2-7
CDR3aa: CASSLQMGGNTGELFF; v_gene: TRBV5-1; d_gene: .; j_gene: TRBJ2-2
CDR3aa: CASSSSGTASYEQYF; v_gene: TRBV28; d_gene: TRBD1; j_gene: TRBJ2-7
CDR3aa: CASSALAAWGEQYF; v_gene: TRBV9; d_gene: .; j_gene: TRBJ2-7
CDR3aa: CASSPPGGAGEPQHF; v_gene: TRBV18; d_gene: .; j_gene: TRBJ1-5
CDR3aa: CASSEPDPRPQHF; v_gene: TRBV6-1; d_gene: .; j_gene: TRBJ1-5
CDR3aa: CASSFIPGLSAGNTIYF; v_gene: TRBV12-3/TRBV12-4; d_gene: .; j_gene: TRBJ1-3
CDR3aa: CASSLIRIEQFF; v_gene: TRBV5-1; d_gene: .; j_gene: TRBJ2-1
CDR3aa: CASFGSGYEQYF; v_gene: TRBV2; d_gene: .; j_gene: TRBJ2-7
CDR3aa: CATSDFGLVRNEQFF; v_gene: TRBV24-1; d_gene: .; j_gene: TRBJ2-1
CDR3aa: CAISELAGANVLTF; v_gene: TRBV10-3; d_gene: .; j_gene: TRBJ2-6
CDR3aa: CASSSFRGVTIEQFF; v_gene: TRBV28; d_gene: .; j_gene: TRBJ2-1
CDR3aa: CSVEEQGTNYGYTF; v_gene: TRBV29-1; d_gene: TRBD1; j_gene: TRBJ1-2
CDR3aa: CASSLGGRPEAFF; v_gene: TRBV5-1; d_gene: .; j_gene: TRBJ1-1
CDR3aa: CASTRHNEQFF; v_gene: TRBV7-8; d_gene: .; j_gene: TRBJ2-1
CDR3aa: CSGPGTGKETQYF; v_gene: TRBV20-1; d_gene: TRBD1; j_gene: TRBJ2-5
CDR3aa: CSAMGTSGTVDTQYF; v_gene: TRBV20-1; d_gene: TRBD2; j_gene: TRBJ2-3
CDR3aa: CASSALGGNTIYF; v_gene: TRBV12-3/TRBV12-4; d_gene: .; j_gene: TRBJ1-3
CDR3aa: CSAKASGRPLYEQYF; v_gene: TRBV20-1; d_gene: TRBD2; j_gene: TRBJ2-7
CDR3aa: CSASKDWGSYEQYF; v_gene: TRBV29-1; d_gene: .; j_gene: TRBJ2-7
CDR3aa: CATSDDRVHEQYF; v_gene: TRBV24-1; d_gene: TRBD1; j_gene: TRBJ2-7
CDR3aa: CTSSSPTGNTEAFF; v_gene: TRBV6-5; d_gene: .; j_gene: TRBJ1-1
CDR3aa: CASSSLTGLTSGNTIYF; v_gene: TRBV11-2; d_gene: TRBD1; j_gene: TRBJ1-3
CDR3aa: CASSPGLAYGEDTQYF; v_gene: TRBV7-9; d_gene: .; j_gene: TRBJ2-3
CDR3aa: CSARESSGGALNIQYF; v_gene: TRBV20-1; d_gene: TRBD2; j_gene: TRBJ2-4
CDR3aa: CSVRFATNEKLFF; v_gene: TRBV29-1; d_gene: .; j_gene: TRBJ1-4
CDR3aa: CASSLDVGDRNEQFF; v_gene: TRBV5-1; d_gene: .; j_gene: TRBJ2-1
CDR3aa: CASSLTPDSSPLHF; v_gene: TRBV28; d_gene: .; j_gene: TRBJ1-6